There are many counts of the clone carrying this T cell receptor (beta chain). Stable Graves' hyperthyroidism meant no ophthalmopathy progression within 18 months. The data stem from a study of T cells in Graves' hyperthyroidism and ophthalmopathy. The investigators amplified TCR beta CDR3 regions from RNA transcripts. Using the HTBI primer set, a first-round RT-PCR was run on the TCR CDR3. TCRdb ran MiXCR on the multiplex PCR reads and lists one entry per CDR3 protein. The table records approximately 510,000 distinct CDR3 sequences, roughly 20% of them present only once. The sequence derives from a man in his late teens or twenties with Graves' hyperthyroidism. The specimen sequenced was blood.

CDR3 DNA sequence: TGTGCCAGCAGTCTTCGTCGGGGCCCTGAAGCTTTCTTT. Translated: CASSLRRGPEAFF. This chain joins TRBV6-1 and TRBJ1-1; maybe TRBD1 (5 bases). This CDR3 has 13 residues. Trimming left V 5 bases short and J 6 bases short, with 13 bases between. The germline V gene has CDR1 MNHNS and CDR2 SASEGT.